This TCR beta chain was documented in a study of Graves' ophthalmopathy and Graves' hyperthyroidism. Findings of the study overall: Blood samples also showed most expanded thyroid clonotypes exceeding 0.001 frequency.

Hyperthyroidism patients were newly diagnosed, under 2 months' duration, aged 18 to 65. This clonotype was observed once. Its antigen is still unknown. A read error may be the cause here, since a much bigger clone is one base away. The CDR3 is made up of 14 amino acids. The germline V gene has CDR1 SGHRS and CDR2 YFSETQ. Using RNA transcripts, the TCR beta CDR3 regions were amplified. HTBI primers served in a first-round RT-PCR, which a second-round multiplex PCR followed. TCRdb recomputed calls from the multiplex PCR reads with MiXCR, one row per CDR3 protein. Altogether 400,000 to 450,000 distinct CDR3 sequences are present, over 20% being singletons, with the ten largest covering 2.5% to 3.5%.

The rearrangement links TRBV5-1 to TRBJ2-7; 8 bases fit TRBD1. The TCR was taken from a woman younger than 35 with stable Graves' hyperthyroidism. The sequenced sample consisted of peripheral blood. CDR3 sequence (DNA): TGCGGCAGCAGCTTGGTCTTGACAGGGGACGAGCAGTACTTC. Translated, it gives CGSSLVLTGDEQYF.